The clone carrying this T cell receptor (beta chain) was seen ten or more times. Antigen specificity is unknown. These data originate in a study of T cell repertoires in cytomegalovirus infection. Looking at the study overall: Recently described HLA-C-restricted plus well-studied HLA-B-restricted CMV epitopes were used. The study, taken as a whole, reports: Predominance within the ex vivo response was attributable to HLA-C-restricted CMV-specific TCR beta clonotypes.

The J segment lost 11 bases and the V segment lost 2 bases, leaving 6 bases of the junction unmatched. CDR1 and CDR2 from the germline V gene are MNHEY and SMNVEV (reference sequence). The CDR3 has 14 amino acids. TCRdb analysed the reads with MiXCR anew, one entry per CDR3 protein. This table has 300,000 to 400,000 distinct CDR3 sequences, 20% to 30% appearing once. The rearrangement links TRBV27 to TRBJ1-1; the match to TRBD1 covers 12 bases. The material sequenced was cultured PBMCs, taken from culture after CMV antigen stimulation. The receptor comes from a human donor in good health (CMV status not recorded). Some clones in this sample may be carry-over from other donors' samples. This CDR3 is CASSLSWDRGLAFF. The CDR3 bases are TGTGCCAGCAGTTTAAGTTGGGACAGGGGGCTGGCTTTCTTT.